Listed here are 9 T cell receptor beta chains from one sample, sequenced in a study of metastatic and nonmetastatic thyroid tumors. Patients underwent thyroid surgery, and none had received any treatment before it. Via MiXCR, TCRdb re-called the PCR reads. The data hold tens of thousands of clones, with about 3.9% observed a single time. Input material: blood. The receptors shown here come from a female donor with papillary thyroid cancer or a benign thyroid nodule (not recorded which). Some clones in this sample may be carry-over from other donors' samples.

This clone was recorded a few times. V is TRBV19 and J is TRBJ1-2; D ambiguous. The length of the CDR3 is 14 residues. Germline lookup yields CDR1 LNHDA and CDR2 SQIVND (reference sequence). V was cut by 6 bases and J by 10 bases, with 21 bases left in between. CDR3 in amino acids: CASSTALLQDVYTF. The CDR3 region has the DNA TGTGCCAGTAGCACCGCCTTACTCCAAGATGTCTACACCTTC.

This clone was recorded many times. This chain links TRBV29-1 with TRBJ2-1, with TRBD2 matching over 9 bases. The germline V gene has CDR1 SQVTM and CDR2 ANQGSEA. Trimming cost V 3 bases and J 3 bases; bases outside gene matches: 6. The CDR3 extends over 15 amino acids. This chain's CDR3 is CSVDGLARGYNEQFF. Written as DNA, the CDR3 is TGCAGCGTTGACGGACTAGCGAGAGGCTACAATGAGCAGTTCTTC.

The chain is built from TRBV27 and TRBJ2-1, with 7 bases identical to TRBD1. There are 13 residues in the CDR3. After removal of 5 bases from V and 9 bases from J, the junction contained 7 bases not matched to a gene. The germline V gene has CDR1 MNHEY and CDR2 SMNVEV (reference sequence). CDR3 region: CASSPTRGLEQFF. CDR3 coding DNA: TGTGCCAGCAGTCCCACGAGGGGGCTTGAGCAGTTCTTC.

This clone was detected only a few times. J is TRBJ2-3 and V is TRBV6-5, with TRBD2 identical over 13 bases. Germline CDR1 is MNHEY and CDR2 is SVGAGI. V was pared by 6 bases and J by 4 bases, with 4 bases of the junction left unmatched. This CDR3 is built from 15 residues. DNA for the CDR3: TGTGCCAGCAGCCTTACTAGCGGGAGGGCAGATACGCAGTATTTT. The encoded protein is CASSLTSGRADTQYF.

This clone was counted at least ten times. The chain has TRBV20-1 and TRBJ2-7; D is possibly TRBD2 (6 bases). The V and J ends lost 3 bases and 2 bases respectively, with 17 bases between them. This CDR3 contains 15 residues. In germline, CDR1 is DFQATT, CDR2 SNEGSKA (reference sequence). The CDR3 protein is CSASFPGLRPYEQYF. The CDR3 region has the DNA TGCAGTGCTAGTTTTCCGGGACTGAGACCCTACGAGCAGTACTTC.

In its sample, this clone was seen many times. V and J are TRBV19 and TRBJ1-4; D gene uncertain. CDR1 and CDR2 (germline): LNHDA, SQIVND (reference sequence). This CDR3 is built from 14 residues. Trimming took 5 bases from V and 3 from J, leaving 10 bases between them. CDR3 sequence reads: CASSWAGSNEKLFF. DNA for the CDR3: TGTGCCAGTAGTTGGGCGGGATCTAATGAAAAACTGTTTTTT.

This clone was seen many times. This may stem from a read error, because a much larger clone lies one nucleotide away. The chain combines TRBV15 with TRBJ1-2; D remains ambiguous. CDR1 and CDR2 (germline): LNHNV, YYDKDF (reference sequence). V dropped 1 base and J dropped 4 bases, with 10 bases sitting between them. This CDR3 region has 14 residues. The CDR3 coding sequence is TGTGCCACCAGCAGAGCAGGCTTCAGCTATGGCTACACCTTC. This sequence encodes CATSRAGFSYGYTF.

The DNA of the CDR3 is TGTGCCAGCAGCTCCAGACTAGCGGGATCTTACAATGAGCAGTTCTTC. As protein: CASSSRLAGSYNEQFF. The V call is TRBV11-3, the J call TRBJ2-1; 11 nucleotides line up with TRBD2. J lost 4 bases, V lost 4 bases, and 6 bases had no gene match. The CDR3 loop spans 16 amino acids. Germline CDR1 is SGHNT and CDR2 is YENEEA.

By proportion, this clone is medium-sized. This chain connects TRBV6-2 or TRBV6-3 to TRBJ2-7, with TRBD1 as a possible D gene (5 bases). This CDR3 has 15 amino acids. Germline V CDR1 and CDR2: MNHEY, SVGEGT. V was shortened by 6 bases and J by 3 bases, with 18 bases between the two germline ends. CDR3 sequence: CASSGWVRANYEQYF. The CDR3, as DNA: TGTGCCAGCAGCGGGTGGGTCAGGGCCAACTACGAGCAGTACTTC.